This T cell receptor (beta chain) was sequenced during a study of post-analysis software for immune sequencing data. In the study overall: The courses of disease that were included comprised relapsing-remitting, secondary progressive and progressive-relapsing multiple sclerosis.

A note on this clonotype: The antigen remains undetermined.

Study observations and caveats: Clustering by F measure revealed strong co-clustering among samples prepared together in one batch. Among multiple sclerosis patients, normalized Chao1 diversity was significantly below that of controls. Controls showed lower frequencies than patients for roughly five TRBV segments, and TRBV5-6, TRBV5-1 and TRBV20-1 were among these.

Every TCR beta cDNA library bore unique molecular identifiers. TCRdb analysed the PCR reads with MiXCR anew, one entry per CDR3 protein. The sample lists about 430,000 distinct CDR3 sequences, more than 30% occurring once. CDR3 size: 15 residues. The V gene lost 6 bases and the J gene lost 0 bases, with 10 bases spanning the gap. Germline CDR1 SGDLS, CDR2 YYNGEE. The source material was blood. This chain connects TRBV9 to TRBJ1-6, with a weak D call TRBD1 (6 bases). The TCR sequence derives from a girl aged 2 to 9 with multiple sclerosis. The CDR3 loop is CASTLDSSYNSPLHF. The DNA for the CDR3 is TGTGCCAGCACCCTGGACAGCTCCTATAATTCACCCCTCCACTTT.